This T cell receptor beta chain was profiled in a study of blood T cell repertoires in COVID-19. V was cut by 8 bases and J by 0 bases, with 10 bases left in between. CDR1 and CDR2 from the germline V gene are SQVTM and ANQGSEA. The CDR3 runs to 12 residues. All recovered Cohort 3 donors got two negative PCRs, got clearance, or saw symptom resolution. Source study methods: How many nucleated cells were present was estimated from reference gene primer amplification. Sequencing was performed with immunoSEQ multiplex PCR; in TCRdb, only in-frame clones are kept and a portion is missing. V and J calls plus clone size are reproduced from that table; the DNA served to infer D and trimming. The table records hundreds of thousands of clones, 85% of them present only once.

V is TRBV29-1 and J is TRBJ2-5, with D tentatively TRBD1 (5 bases). The sequence was collected from a woman between 45 and 65 years old who had recovered from COVID-19. The sequenced sample was PBMCs or T cells enriched from blood (not recorded which). This CDR3 is CSSRQNQETQYF. CDR3 bases: TGCAGCTCGCGACAGAACCAAGAGACCCAGTACTTC.